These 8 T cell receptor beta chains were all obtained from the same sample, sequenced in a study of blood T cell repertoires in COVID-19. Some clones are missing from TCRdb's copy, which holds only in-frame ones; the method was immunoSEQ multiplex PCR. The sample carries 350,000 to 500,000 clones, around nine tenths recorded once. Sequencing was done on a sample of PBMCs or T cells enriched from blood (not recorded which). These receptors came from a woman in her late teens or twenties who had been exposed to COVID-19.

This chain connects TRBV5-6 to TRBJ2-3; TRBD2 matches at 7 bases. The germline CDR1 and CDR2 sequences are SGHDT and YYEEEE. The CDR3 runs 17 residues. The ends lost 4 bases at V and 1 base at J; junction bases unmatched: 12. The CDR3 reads CASSLRLSSGRTDTQYF. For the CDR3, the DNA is TGTGCCAGCAGCCTACGCCTGTCTAGCGGACGCACAGATACGCAGTATTTT.

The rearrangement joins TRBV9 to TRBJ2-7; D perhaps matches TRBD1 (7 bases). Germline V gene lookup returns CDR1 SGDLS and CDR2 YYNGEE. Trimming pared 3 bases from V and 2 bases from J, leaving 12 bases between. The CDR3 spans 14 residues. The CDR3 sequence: CASSEGGQTYEQYF. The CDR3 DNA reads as TGTGCCAGCAGCGAGGGGGGACAGACCTACGAGCAGTACTTC.

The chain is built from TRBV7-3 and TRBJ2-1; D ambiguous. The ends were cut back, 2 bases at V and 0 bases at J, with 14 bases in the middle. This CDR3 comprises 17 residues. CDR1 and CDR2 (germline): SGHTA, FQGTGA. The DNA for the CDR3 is TGTGCCAGCAGCTTAGTGGTAATCAAGAGCTCCTACAATGAGCAGTTCTTC. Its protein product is CASSLVVIKSSYNEQFF.

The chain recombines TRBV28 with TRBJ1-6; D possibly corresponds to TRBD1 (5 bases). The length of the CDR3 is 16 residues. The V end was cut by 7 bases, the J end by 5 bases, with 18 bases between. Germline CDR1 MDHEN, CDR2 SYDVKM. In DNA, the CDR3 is TGTGCCAGCACCCCTGGGGCCTTGATCAATAATTCACCCCTCCACTTT. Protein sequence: CASTPGALINNSPLHF. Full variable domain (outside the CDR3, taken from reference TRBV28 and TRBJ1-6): DVKVTQSSRYLVKRTGEKVFLECVQDMDHENMFWYRQDPGLGLRLIYFSYDVKMKEKGDIPEGYSVSREKKERFSLILESASTNQTSMYLCASTPGALINNSPLHFGNGTRLTVT.

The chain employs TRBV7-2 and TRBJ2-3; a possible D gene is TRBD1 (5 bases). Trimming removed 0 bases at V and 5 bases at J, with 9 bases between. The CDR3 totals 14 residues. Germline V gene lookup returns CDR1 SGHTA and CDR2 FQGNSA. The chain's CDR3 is CASSLAPQVDTQYF. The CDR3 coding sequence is TGTGCCAGCAGCTTAGCGCCACAGGTAGATACGCAGTATTTT.

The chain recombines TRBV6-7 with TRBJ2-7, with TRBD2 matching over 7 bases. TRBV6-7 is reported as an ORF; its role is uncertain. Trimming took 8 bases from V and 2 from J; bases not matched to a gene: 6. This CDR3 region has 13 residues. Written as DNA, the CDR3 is TGTGCCAGCGGGGGAGGGGAGGCCTACGAGCAGTACTTC. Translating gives CASGGGEAYEQYF.

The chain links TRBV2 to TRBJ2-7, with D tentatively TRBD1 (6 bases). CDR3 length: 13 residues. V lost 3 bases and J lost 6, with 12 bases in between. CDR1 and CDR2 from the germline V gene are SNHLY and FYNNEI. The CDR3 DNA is TGTGCCAGCAGTGACAGGGGAATTGGCGAGCAGTACTTC. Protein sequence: CASSDRGIGEQYF.

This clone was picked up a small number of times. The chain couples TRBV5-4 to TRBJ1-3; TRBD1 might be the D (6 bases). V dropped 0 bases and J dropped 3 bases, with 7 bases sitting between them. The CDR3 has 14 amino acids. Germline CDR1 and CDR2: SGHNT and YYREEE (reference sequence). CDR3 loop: CASSLDRVGNTIYF. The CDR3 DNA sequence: TGTGCCAGCAGCTTGGACAGGGTTGGAAACACCATATATTTT. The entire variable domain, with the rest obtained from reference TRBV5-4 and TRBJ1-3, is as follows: ETGVTQSPTHLIKTRGQQVTLRCSSQSGHNTVSWYQQALGQGPQFIFQYYREEENGRGNFPPRFSGLQFPNYSSELNVNALELDDSALYLCASSLDRVGNTIYFGEGSWLTVV.